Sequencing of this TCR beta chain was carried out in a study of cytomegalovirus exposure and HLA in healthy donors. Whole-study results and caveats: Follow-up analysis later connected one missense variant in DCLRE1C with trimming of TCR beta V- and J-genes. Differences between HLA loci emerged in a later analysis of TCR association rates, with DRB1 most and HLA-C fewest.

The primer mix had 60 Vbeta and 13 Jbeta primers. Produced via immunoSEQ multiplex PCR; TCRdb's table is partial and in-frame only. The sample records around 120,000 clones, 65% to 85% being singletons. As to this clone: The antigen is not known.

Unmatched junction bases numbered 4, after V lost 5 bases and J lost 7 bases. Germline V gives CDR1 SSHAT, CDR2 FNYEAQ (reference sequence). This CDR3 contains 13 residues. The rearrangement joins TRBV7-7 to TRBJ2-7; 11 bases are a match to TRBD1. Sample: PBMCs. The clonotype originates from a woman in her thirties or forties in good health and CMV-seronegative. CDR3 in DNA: TGTGCCAGCAGCCCGGGACAGGGGGGAGAGCAGTACTTC. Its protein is CASSPGQGGEQYF.